The T cell receptor (beta chain) under discussion was sequenced for a study of identical twins. TCRdb used MiXCR to reprocess the 5' RACE reads, holding one entry per CDR3 protein. The sample has hundreds of thousands of distinct CDR3 sequences, roughly an eighth seen once. Unmatched junction bases numbered 7, after V lost 5 bases and J lost 5 bases. The CDR3 sequence is 16 residues long. Per the germline V gene, CDR1 is SGHAT and CDR2 is FQNNGV. These data also featured in a second study, about yellow fever vaccine responses in identical twins.

Sequenced material: CD8+ T cells sorted from blood. The V call is TRBV11-2, the J call TRBJ2-5; 14 bases match TRBD2. The sequence derives from a woman in her late teens or twenties in good health. Here the CDR3 reads CASSPTSGGAWETQYF. CDR3 DNA: TGTGCCAGCAGCCCGACTAGCGGGGGGGCCTGGGAGACCCAGTACTTC. Full variable domain (remainder filled in from reference TRBV11-2 and TRBJ2-5): EAGVAQSPRYKIIEKRQSVAFWCNPISGHATLYWYQQILGQGPKLLIQFQNNGVVDDSQLPKDRFSAERLKGVDSTLKIQPAKLEDSAVYLCASSPTSGGAWETQYFGPGTRLLVL.